The 23 T cell receptor beta chains below were found in one sample sequenced in a study of T cell repertoires in cytomegalovirus infection (dated by TCRdb to between 2018 and 2021). The instrument was an Illumina HiSeq 1500. TCRdb reprocessed the public reads (quality trimming at Q25 with fastp, clone calling with MiXCR) and kept in-frame beta chains. Every CDR3 protein is listed once, alongside the most common genes and DNA of its rows. The sample data list about 130,000 distinct CDR3 sequences, and 20% to 30% of these were observed just once. 34% of the sample comes from the top ten. These TCRs' antigens remain unknown. The sequencing input was PBMCs, sequenced either directly or after in vitro stimulation (not recorded which). The receptors originated from a human donor in good health (CMV status not recorded). Some clones in this sample may be carry-over from other donors' samples.

This chain joins TRBV20-1 and TRBJ2-7; a possible D gene is TRBD2 (6 bases). Trimming left V 3 bases short and J 3 bases short, with 9 bases between. The CDR3 spans 12 residues. The V gene's germline CDR1 is DFQATT and CDR2 SNEGSKA (reference sequence). CDR3 in DNA: TGCAGTGCTAGGCAGGACTACTACGAGCAGTACTTC. As protein: CSARQDYYEQYF.

This clonotype has only a few counts. The CDR3 DNA is TGTGCCAGCAGCTTAGCGGGGACAGGGGCTTTTGAGACCCAGTACTTC. Its protein product is CASSLAGTGAFETQYF. The chain links TRBV7-2 to TRBJ2-5; 10 bases match TRBD1. Germline V CDR1 and CDR2: SGHTA, FQGNSA. The trim removed 0 bases at V and 5 bases at J, leaving 6 bases unmatched. This CDR3 contains 16 residues.

This clonotype was seen a few times. V is TRBV5-4 and J is TRBJ1-1; TRBD1 might be the D (5 bases). The V gene's germline CDR1 is SGHNT and CDR2 YYREEE (reference sequence). Trimming cost V 1 base and J 0 bases, with 16 bases left between them. The CDR3 runs to 17 residues. The CDR3 loop is CASSLRRVGIMNTEAFF. The DNA of the CDR3 is TGTGCCAGCAGCTTGCGCAGGGTGGGGATCATGAACACTGAAGCTTTCTTT.

This clonotype turned up a few times. The chain employs TRBV28 and TRBJ2-2; 9 positions agree with TRBD1. The CDR3 is 15 amino acids. Per the germline V gene, CDR1 is MDHEN and CDR2 is SYDVKM. J was trimmed by 6 bases and V by 6 bases; bases with no gene match: 8. The DNA for the CDR3 is TGTGCCAGCAGGCCCGGGGACAGGGACGCCGGGGAGCTGTTTTTT. This sequence encodes CASRPGDRDAGELFF.

Many counts were recorded for this clonotype. The chain links TRBV7-8 to TRBJ2-3, with 7 nucleotides matching TRBD2. The CDR3 runs to 15 residues. From germline, CDR1 is SGHVS and CDR2 FQNEAQ. The V gene end was trimmed by 3 bases and the J gene end by 2 bases; junction bases not matched to a gene: 5. This CDR3 reads CASSLSGTTTDTQYF. Written as DNA, the CDR3 is TGTGCCAGCAGCTTGTCCGGGACTACCACAGATACGCAGTATTTT.

This clonotype has ten or more counts. This chain connects TRBV7-2 to TRBJ1-5; D possibly corresponds to TRBD1 (5 bases). V lost 3 bases and J lost 2, with 17 bases in between. This CDR3 comprises 17 residues. Germline V CDR1 and CDR2: SGHTA, FQGNSA. The DNA of the CDR3 is TGTGCCAGCAGCTTCGCGCCCCAGGGTTCTGGCAATCAGCCCCAGCATTTT. It encodes CASSFAPQGSGNQPQHF. The variable domain in full, with the rest retrieved from reference TRBV7-2 and TRBJ1-5, is GAGVSQSPSNKVTEKGKDVELRCDPISGHTALYWYRQSLGQGLEFLIYFQGNSAPDKSGLPSDRFSAERTGGSVSTLTIQRTQQEDSAVYLCASSFAPQGSGNQPQHFGDGTRLSIL.

V gene TRBV6-6 combines with J gene TRBJ1-1; D remains ambiguous. Germline V gives CDR1 MNHNY, CDR2 SVGAGI (reference sequence). This CDR3 region has 11 residues. V was pared by 0 bases and J by 8 bases, with 4 bases between. CDR3 protein: CASSYSMEAFF. The CDR3 DNA follows: TGTGCCAGCAGTTACTCGATGGAAGCTTTCTTT.

This clonotype was detected only a few times. The V and J genes are TRBV6-6 and TRBJ2-7, with 8 positions matching TRBD2. Trimming cost V 6 bases and J 7 bases; bases outside gene matches: 11. The V gene's germline CDR1 is MNHNY and CDR2 SVGAGI (reference sequence). CDR3 size: 14 residues. The CDR3 DNA reads TGTGCCAGCAGCGCCGGGACTAGAACGGGGGAGCAGTACTTC. Protein product: CASSAGTRTGEQYF.

This clonotype was detected a few times. The chain carries TRBV6-2 or TRBV6-3 and TRBJ2-1; D remains unclear. Trimming stripped 4 bases from V and 3 bases from J, with 16 bases between. The CDR3 covers 16 residues. Germline V gene sequence: CDR1 MNHEY, CDR2 SVGEGT. The DNA for the CDR3 is TGTGCCAGCAGTTCCCCTTTTGCACCAAGCTACAATGAGCAGTTCTTC. This translates into CASSSPFAPSYNEQFF.

The chain carries TRBV19 and TRBJ2-7; tentatively, D is TRBD2 (6 bases). Germline CDR1 is LNHDA and CDR2 is SQIVND (reference sequence). Between the trimmed V and J ends, which lost 3 bases and 6 bases, there was a span of 9 bases. The CDR3 has 12 residues. DNA of the CDR3: TGTGCCAGTAGTATTGGAGGGTTCGAGCAGTACTTC. Translating it yields CASSIGGFEQYF.

This chain links TRBV20-1 with TRBJ2-7; D ambiguous. The CDR3 totals 12 residues. Germline V gene data show CDR1 as DFQATT and CDR2 as SNEGSKA (reference sequence). V lost 0 bases and J lost 3, with 6 bases in between. The CDR3 DNA reads TGCAGTGCTAGAGATGAGAGCTACGAGCAGTACTTC. It specifies CSARDESYEQYF.

The V and J genes are TRBV30 and TRBJ2-2, with unresolved D. Germline values: CDR1 GTSNPN, CDR2 SVGIG (reference sequence). V was trimmed by 2 bases and J by 7 bases, leaving 5 bases between them. The CDR3 consists of 11 residues. The DNA of the CDR3 is TGTGCCTGGAGTACCGGCGGGGAGCTGTTTTTT. This translates into CAWSTGGELFF.

The rearrangement links TRBV27 to TRBJ1-5, with D tentatively TRBD1 (5 bases). Trimming took 0 bases from V and 6 from J, leaving 12 bases between them. CDR3 length: 15 amino acids. Germline loops: CDR1 MNHEY, CDR2 SMNVEV (reference sequence). This CDR3 is CASSLSWGEFQPQHF. The CDR3 bases are TGTGCCAGCAGTTTATCATGGGGGGAATTTCAGCCCCAGCATTTT.

This clonotype was picked up many times. The chain couples TRBV7-9 to TRBJ2-1, with D unresolved. This CDR3 contains 15 residues. V lost 1 base to trimming and J lost 7 bases, with 14 bases between them. Germline V CDR1 and CDR2: SEHNR, FQNEAQ (reference sequence). In nucleotides, the CDR3 is TGTGCCAGCAGCTTAGGGTTCTTAATGGGGAATGAGCAGTTCTTC. It specifies CASSLGFLMGNEQFF.

The genes are TRBV6-4 and TRBJ1-1, with D perhaps TRBD1 (6 bases). Germline V CDR1 and CDR2: MRHNA, SNTAGT. V lost 5 bases, J lost 2 bases, and 15 bases lay in between. The CDR3 loop spans 15 amino acids. The CDR3 is CASSPGGTSNTEAFF. The CDR3 DNA sequence: TGTGCCAGCAGTCCCGGGGGCACCTCTAACACTGAAGCTTTCTTT.

This clonotype was detected only a few times. The J gene is TRBJ2-1, the V gene TRBV29-1; 7 nucleotides line up with TRBD1. The V segment lost 1 base and the J segment 4 bases; nucleotides outside the gene matches: 13. CDR3 size: 17 residues. Germline CDR1 reads SQVTM; CDR2 reads ANQGSEA. The CDR3 DNA is TGCAGCGTTGAAGGTTTTTGGACAGGAGGTAAATACAATGAGCAGTTCTTC. Residues: CSVEGFWTGGKYNEQFF.

The chain joins TRBV6-2 or TRBV6-3 to TRBJ2-7; a weak D match, TRBD1 (6 bases). CDR1 and CDR2 from the germline V gene are MNHEY and SVGEGT. V lost 5 bases and J lost 5, with 10 bases in between. This CDR3 spans 12 amino acids. The CDR3 is CASSQGFNEQYV. The CDR3 DNA is TGTGCCAGCAGTCAGGGGTTCAACGAGCAGTACGTC.

The genes are TRBV6-5 and TRBJ1-4, with D maybe TRBD1 (5 bases). This CDR3 region has 16 residues. Germline values: CDR1 MNHEY, CDR2 SVGAGI. Trimming stripped 6 bases from V and 5 bases from J, with 19 bases between. CDR3 protein: CASSPQGGPVNEKLFF. For the CDR3, the DNA is TGTGCCAGCAGCCCCCAGGGAGGGCCGGTCAATGAAAAACTGTTTTTT.

This clonotype was observed a few times. V usage is TRBV7-3 and J usage is TRBJ1-2, with 9 bases that match TRBD1. CDR1 and CDR2 from the germline V gene are SGHTA and FQGTGA. V was pared by 5 bases and J by 5 bases, with 9 bases of the junction left unmatched. This CDR3 spans 15 amino acids. The CDR3, as DNA: TGTGCCAGCAGCCGAACGGGGACAGGGAGTTATGGCTACACCTTC. Translated: CASSRTGTGSYGYTF.

This clonotype was seen only a few times. The rearrangement joins TRBV12-3 or TRBV12-4 to TRBJ2-3; no clear D gene. V lost 3 bases, J lost 4 bases, and 5 bases lay in between. The CDR3 spans 12 residues. The CDR3: CASSFGSDTQYF. Here the CDR3 DNA reads TGTGCCAGCAGTTTTGGGTCAGATACGCAGTATTTT.

This CDR3 is CASSYVGEQFF. In nucleotides, the CDR3 is TGTGCCAGCAGTTACGTTGGAGAGCAGTTCTTC. V usage is TRBV6-6 and J usage is TRBJ2-1; D is ambiguous. Germline lookup yields CDR1 MNHNY and CDR2 SVGAGI (reference sequence). The V end was cut by 2 bases, the J end by 10 bases, with 6 bases between. CDR3 length: 11 residues.

The chain joins TRBV28 to TRBJ1-2, with 9 bases that match TRBD1. Germline CDR1 is MDHEN and CDR2 is SYDVKM. The CDR3 covers 15 residues. V shed 6 bases, J shed 5 bases, and the junction held 10 bases outside the gene matches. CDR3 DNA: TGTGCCAGCAGCTCGACAGGGGGTAGCTATTATGGCTACACCTTC. It encodes CASSSTGGSYYGYTF.

This clonotype has ten or more counts. The rearrangement uses TRBV7-2 and TRBJ2-7; 7 bases fit TRBD2. Germline CDR1 and CDR2: SGHTA and FQGNSA. V lost 7 bases, J lost 8 bases, and 17 bases stayed unmatched. There are 15 residues in the CDR3. CDR3 DNA sequence: TGTGCCAGCACCAAAAGTGGGGGGGAAGGGGTTAAGCAGTACTTC. Its protein is CASTKSGGEGVKQYF.